This T cell receptor (beta chain) was captured by sequencing in a study of chemoradiotherapy in HPV16-positive cancers. Regarding the study as a whole: HPV-specific T cells were functionally defined from only two HPV16-positive patients.

Of note for this clone: Its specificity is unknown.

Profiling relied on immunoSEQ multiplex PCR, and the TCRdb table lists in-frame clones only, not all of them. The sample holds under 4,000 clones, roughly 91% seen once. V was clipped by 5 bases and J by 2 bases; unmatched bases: 2. CDR1 LNHDA and CDR2 SQIVND come from the germline V gene (reference sequence). The CDR3 runs to 15 residues. The sequenced sample was tumor tissue, obtained from a patient who underwent chemoradiotherapy. The receptor was isolated from a human donor with HPV-associated anogenital cancer. This rearrangement joins TRBV19 to TRBJ2-6, with TRBD2 identical over 8 bases. The DNA for the CDR3 is TGTGCCAGTAGTCCGGGGGGGCCTGGGGCCAACGTCCTGACTTTC. Residues: CASSPGGPGANVLTF.